The entry below gives a single T cell receptor (beta chain) sequence along with its context. Antigen specificity is unknown. A junction end diverges from the germline sequence, so it may reflect a read error. This entry belongs to a study of CD8 T cells in ankylosing spondylitis. General study results and limits: Disease-linked clones reportedly concentrated significantly in matched ankylosing spondylitis synovial fluid. Seemingly distinctive of ankylosing spondylitis blood was a TCR beta motif formed by eight highly homologous variants. Disease-linked clones bore a CD8+ phenotype, appearing relatively rarely in peripheral blood.

The authors made TCR beta libraries by quantitative 5'-RACE with molecular barcodes. TCRdb called the 5' RACE reads again in MiXCR, with one record for every CDR3 protein. The table lists about 540,000 distinct CDR3 sequences, approximately 11% of them singletons, with nearly 7% in the top ten. This CDR3 spans 14 amino acids. The clonotype originates from a male donor with ankylosing spondylitis. The genes are TRBV12-3 or TRBV12-4 and TRBJ2-7, with D tentatively TRBD2 (6 bases). Sequencing was done on a sample of blood, either unsorted or a sorted T cell fraction (not recorded which). The CDR3 DNA follows: TGTGCCAGCAGTTTCGGCGGGACCGACTACCAGCAGTACTTC. It translates to CASSFGGTDYQQYF.